The clone carrying this T cell receptor (beta chain) has just a few counts. Its antigen is unknown. These data are taken from a study of response to subunit inactivated influenza vaccine. Study-level findings and limits: Every seasonal influenza vaccination brings in few new T cells, the authors suggested.

This CDR3 has 17 residues. V lost 5 bases to trimming and J lost 8 bases; unmatched junction nucleotides: 15. Each CDR3 protein gets one entry after TCRdb re-called the RT-PCR reads with MiXCR. The repertoire has about 780,000 distinct CDR3 sequences, around 18% of them found once; the top ten carry roughly a tenth. This clonotype was sampled from a man aged 50 or older who received an inactivated influenza vaccine. The sample here was PBMCs from blood, taken 5 days after vaccination. V usage is TRBV12-3 or TRBV12-4 and J usage is TRBJ2-1; 10 positions agree with TRBD1. The CDR3 sequence: CASSPLVGQGKVHEQFF. For the CDR3, the DNA is TGTGCCAGCAGTCCTCTAGTGGGACAGGGGAAGGTCCATGAGCAGTTCTTC.